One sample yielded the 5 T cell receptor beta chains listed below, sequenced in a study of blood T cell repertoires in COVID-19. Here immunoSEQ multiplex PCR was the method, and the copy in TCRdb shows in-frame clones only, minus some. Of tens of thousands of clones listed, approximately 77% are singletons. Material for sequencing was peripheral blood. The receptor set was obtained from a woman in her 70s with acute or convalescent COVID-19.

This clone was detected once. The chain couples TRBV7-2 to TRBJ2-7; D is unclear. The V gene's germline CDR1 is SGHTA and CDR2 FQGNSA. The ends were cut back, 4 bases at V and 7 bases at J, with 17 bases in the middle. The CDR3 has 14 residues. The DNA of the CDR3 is TGTGCCAGCAGCTCCACCCCCGGCGCGCGGGAGCAGTACTTC. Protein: CASSSTPGAREQYF.

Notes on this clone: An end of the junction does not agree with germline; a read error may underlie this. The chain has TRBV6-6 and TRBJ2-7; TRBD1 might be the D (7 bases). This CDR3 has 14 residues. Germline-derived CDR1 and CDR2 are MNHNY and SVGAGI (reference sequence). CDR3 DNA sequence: TGTGCCAGCAGTAACTCGCAGGGGGGCTACGAGCAGTACTTC. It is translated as CASSNSQGGYEQYF.

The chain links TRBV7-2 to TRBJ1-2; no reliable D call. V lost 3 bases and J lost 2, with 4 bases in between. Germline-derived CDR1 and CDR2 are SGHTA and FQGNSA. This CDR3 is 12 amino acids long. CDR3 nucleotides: TGTGCCAGCAGCTTGGCCAACTATGGCTACACCTTC. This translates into CASSLANYGYTF.

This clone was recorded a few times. The CDR3 coding sequence is TGTGCCAGCCAGGGCCTTAATTCACCCCTCCACTTT. Translation gives CASQGLNSPLHF. The chain couples TRBV6-6 to TRBJ1-6, with D perhaps TRBD1 (5 bases). The CDR3 runs 12 residues. Trimming stripped 8 bases from V and 6 bases from J, with 8 bases between. The germline V gene encodes CDR1 MNHNY and CDR2 SVGAGI (reference sequence).

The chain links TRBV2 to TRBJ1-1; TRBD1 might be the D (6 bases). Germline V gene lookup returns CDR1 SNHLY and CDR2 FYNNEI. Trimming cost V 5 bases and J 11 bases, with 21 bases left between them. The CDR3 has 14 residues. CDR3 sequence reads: CASSQERGYGRAFF. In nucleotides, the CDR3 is TGTGCCAGCAGTCAGGAAAGGGGGTACGGGCGGGCTTTCTTT.